This is a list of T cell receptor beta chains from one sample in a study of blood T cell repertoires in COVID-19. The table came from immunoSEQ multiplex PCR; TCRdb's copy has only in-frame clones and leaves some out. Of 75,000 or so clones in the sample, around 90% were seen once. Material: peripheral blood. All receptors derive from an older man with acute or convalescent COVID-19. Each CDR3 is given with its conserved first and last residue. A D gene is named only where the DNA matches it firmly. The size field is filled for only some rows; it gives once, few, many or a size class.

>TRBJ1-1|TRBV11-2|NA|NA
CASTEVSRVTEAFF
TGTGCCAGCACCGAGGTGAGCAGGGTGACTGAAGCTTTCTTT
>TRBJ2-1|TRBV20-1|NA|NA
CSASREVYNEQFF
TGCAGTGCTAGTAGGGAGGTCTACAATGAGCAGTTCTTC
>TRBJ1-2|TRBV27|NA|NA
CASARGRAIGYTF
TGTGCCAGTGCTCGGGGGAGGGCGATTGGCTACACCTTC
>TRBJ1-5|TRBV28|TRBD1|NA
CASSWGTGTGFNQPQHF
TGTGCCAGCAGTTGGGGGACAGGGACTGGGTTCAATCAGCCCCAGCATTTT
>TRBJ2-1|TRBV11-3|NA|NA
CASSLDGRVGNEQFF
TGTGCCAGCAGCTTAGACGGTAGAGTCGGCAATGAGCAGTTCTTC
>TRBJ1-5|TRBV12-1|NA|NA
CASSFAQGSNQPQHF
NA
>TRBJ1-5|TRBV7-2|NA|once
CASSLVMNQPQHF
TGTGCCAGCAGCTTAGTTATGAATCAGCCCCAGCATTTT
>TRBJ2-2|TRBV18|TRBD2|once
CASSPSTAGGLYTGELFF
TGTGCCAGCTCACCATCGACGGCGGGAGGGCTGTACACCGGGGAGCTGTTTTTT
>TRBJ2-1|TRBV3-1/TRBV3-2|NA|NA
CASSSLGGAPYNEQFF
TGTGCCAGCAGCTCTTTAGGGGGGGCCCCGTACAATGAGCAGTTCTTC
>TRBJ2-1|TRBV4-1|NA|NA
CASSQDWSYNEQFF
TGCGCCAGCAGCCAAGATTGGAGTTACAATGAGCAGTTCTTC
>TRBJ1-5|TRBV28|NA|NA
CASSPPYQPQHF
TGTGCCAGCAGTCCCCCCTATCAGCCCCAGCATTTT
>TRBJ1-1|TRBV3-1/TRBV3-2|NA|NA
CASSPNTLNTEAFF
TGTGCCAGCAGCCCGAATACACTGAACACTGAAGCTTTCTTT
>TRBJ2-7|TRBV30|NA|NA
CAWTVRNEQYF
TGTGCCTGGACAGTACGTAACGAGCAGTACTTC
>TRBJ1-2|TRBV19|TRBD1|NA
CASSTRTGGAVHYGYTF
TGTGCCAGTAGTACTCGGACAGGGGGCGCCGTACACTATGGCTACACCTTC
>TRBJ2-1|TRBV12-3/TRBV12-4|NA|NA
CASMGPPQFF
TGTGCCAGCATGGGGCCACCCCAGTTCTTC
>TRBJ2-1|TRBV5-5|NA|NA
CASSFPGNEQFF
TGTGCCAGCAGCTTCCCGGGAAATGAGCAGTTCTTC
>TRBJ1-4|TRBV4-3|TRBD1|NA
CASSQRDSFNEKLFF
TGCGCCAGCAGCCAGCGGGACAGTTTTAATGAAAAACTGTTTTTT
>TRBJ2-1|TRBV2|NA|NA
CASSERGFGEQFF
TGTGCCAGCAGTGAAAGGGGGTTTGGTGAGCAGTTCTTC
>TRBJ1-2|TRBV5-6|TRBD1|NA
CASSWQGAGVYGYTF
TGTGCCAGCAGCTGGCAGGGGGCAGGGGTTTATGGCTACACCTTC
>TRBJ1-5|TRBV4-1|TRBD1|NA
CASSQAGTGNQPQHF
TGCGCCAGCAGCCAAGCGGGGACAGGCAATCAGCCCCAGCATTTT
>TRBJ1-6|TRBV9|NA|once
CASSVLGRGNSPLHF
TGTGCCAGCAGCGTACTTGGTCGGGGGAATTCACCCCTCCACTTT
>TRBJ1-3|TRBV18|NA|once
CASSQQSRPGNTIYF
TGTGCCAGCTCACAACAGTCGCGACCTGGAAACACCATATATTTT
>TRBJ2-1|TRBV4-3|NA|NA
CASSQGVTYNEQFF
TGCGCCAGCAGCCAAGGCGTCACGTACAATGAGCAGTTCTTC
>TRBJ2-7|TRBV28|NA|NA
CASSLPTREQYF
TGTGCCAGCAGTTTACCTACCCGCGAGCAGTACTTC
>TRBJ1-5|TRBV6-1|NA|NA
CASSDGGGGNQPQHF
TGTGCCAGCAGTGACGGGGGGGGAGGAAATCAGCCCCAGCATTTT
>TRBJ2-5|TRBV6-5|TRBD1|NA
CASSYVQGQETQYF
TGTGCCAGCAGTTACGTACAGGGGCAAGAGACCCAGTACTTC
>TRBJ1-2|TRBV19|NA|NA
CASSISLGDAGYTF
TGTGCCAGTAGTATAAGTTTGGGCGACGCTGGCTACACCTTC
>TRBJ2-2|TRBV5-1|TRBD1|few
CASSLMSGGTGELFF
TGCGCCAGCAGCTTGATGTCAGGGGGCACCGGGGAGCTGTTTTTT
>TRBJ1-5|TRBV4-2|NA|NA
CASSPSAGGQPQHF
TGTGCCAGCAGCCCTTCGGCCGGGGGTCAGCCCCAGCATTTT
>TRBJ2-1|TRBV12-3/TRBV12-4|NA|NA
CASSPSNEQFF
TGTGCCAGCAGCCCCTCCAATGAGCAGTTCTTC
>TRBJ1-2|TRBV19|TRBD1|once
CASRKQGANGYTF
TGTGCCAGTAGGAAACAGGGGGCTAATGGCTACACCTTC
>TRBJ2-5|TRBV28|NA|once
CASSSRETQYF
TGTGCCAGCAGTTCTAGAGAGACCCAGTACTTC
>TRBJ2-2|TRBV9|NA|NA
CASSVSSAGELFF
TGTGCCAGCAGCGTTTCGTCGGCCGGGGAGCTGTTTTTT
>TRBJ2-5|TRBV10-3|TRBD2|NA
CAISPGTSGGGGQETQYF
TGTGCCATCAGTCCCGGGACTAGCGGGGGAGGAGGACAAGAGACCCAGTACTTC
>TRBJ1-3|TRBV5-1|NA|NA
CASSLGAGAYSGNTIYF
TGCGCCAGCAGCTTGGGGGCAGGGGCCTACTCTGGAAACACCATATATTTT
>TRBJ2-5|TRBV7-7|TRBD2|NA
CASSLGVSSGGAETQYF
TGTGCCAGCAGCTTAGGGGTCTCTAGCGGGGGGGCTGAGACCCAGTACTTC
>TRBJ2-1|TRBV27|TRBD2|NA
CASSSWASGRGGHEQFF
TGTGCCAGCAGTTCCTGGGCTAGCGGGAGAGGGGGCCATGAGCAGTTCTTC
>TRBJ2-3|TRBV18|TRBD2|NA
CASSPPRGSGRTDTQYF
TGTGCCAGCTCACCACCGCGTGGTAGCGGGAGAACAGATACGCAGTATTTT
>TRBJ2-1|TRBV12-5|TRBD2|NA
CASGPGLAGLGEQFF
TGTGCTAGTGGTCCCGGACTAGCGGGATTAGGTGAGCAGTTCTTC
>TRBJ1-5|TRBV3-1/TRBV3-2|TRBD1|NA
CASSQGGVGQGYNQPQHF
TGTGCCAGCAGCCAAGGGGGGGTAGGACAGGGCTACAATCAGCCCCAGCATTTT
>TRBJ2-1|TRBV3-1/TRBV3-2|TRBD1|NA
CASSPTGTGLNEQFF
TGTGCCAGCAGCCCTACCGGGACAGGGCTCAATGAGCAGTTCTTC
>TRBJ1-2|TRBV27|NA|NA
CASRLRDGYGYTF
TGTGCCAGCAGACTGCGGGATGGCTATGGCTACACCTTC
>TRBJ2-2|TRBV9|TRBD1|NA
CASSPTGTAYGELFF
TGTGCCAGCAGCCCCACCGGGACAGCCTACGGGGAGCTGTTTTTT
>TRBJ2-1|TRBV4-3|TRBD2|NA
CASSQESSGGVDEQFF
TGCGCCAGCAGCCAAGAGTCTAGCGGGGGGGTCGATGAGCAGTTCTTC
>TRBJ2-1|TRBV29-1|NA|once
CSGRMGGRYEQFF
TGCAGCGGACGAATGGGGGGTCGTTATGAGCAGTTCTTC
>TRBJ2-2|TRBV7-2|TRBD2|NA
CASSLARLAGAGELFF
TGTGCCAGCAGCTTAGCGCGGCTAGCGGGAGCCGGGGAGCTGTTTTTT
>TRBJ2-1|TRBV27|TRBD2|once
CASSPELAGVSWEQFF
TGTGCCAGCAGTCCCGAACTAGCGGGAGTATCATGGGAGCAGTTCTTC
>TRBJ1-6|TRBV2|TRBD1|NA
CASRWGVTGDSPLHF
TGTGCCAGCAGATGGGGTGTAACAGGGGATTCACCCCTCCACTTT
>TRBJ1-6|TRBV5-6|NA|NA
CASSWMTGINSPLHF
TGTGCCAGCAGCTGGATGACAGGCATTAATTCACCCCTCCACTTT
>TRBJ1-5|TRBV7-9|NA|NA
CASSLGAGDYSNQPQHF
TGTGCCAGCAGCTTAGGGGCAGGGGATTATAGCAATCAGCCCCAGCATTTT
>TRBJ1-5|TRBV28|NA|NA
CASTPPPGIRRNQPQHF
TGTGCCAGCACTCCCCCCCCCGGCATTCGGAGGAATCAGCCCCAGCATTTT
>TRBJ2-2|TRBV9|TRBD1|NA
CASNRARDRANTGELFF
TGTGCCAGCAACCGCGCCCGGGACAGGGCGAACACCGGGGAGCTGTTTTTT
>TRBJ1-2|TRBV3-1/TRBV3-2|NA|NA
CASSQVGTDHCYGYTF
TGTGCCAGCAGCCAAGTCGGAACAGACCACTGCTATGGCTACACCTTC
>TRBJ2-6|TRBV12-3/TRBV12-4|NA|NA
CASGLSGANVLTF
TGTGCCAGCGGACTCTCTGGGGCCAACGTCCTGACTTTC
>TRBJ2-3|TRBV6-5|NA|NA
CASRLVGANTDTQYF
TGTGCCAGCCGGCTTGTGGGGGCTAACACAGATACGCAGTATTTT